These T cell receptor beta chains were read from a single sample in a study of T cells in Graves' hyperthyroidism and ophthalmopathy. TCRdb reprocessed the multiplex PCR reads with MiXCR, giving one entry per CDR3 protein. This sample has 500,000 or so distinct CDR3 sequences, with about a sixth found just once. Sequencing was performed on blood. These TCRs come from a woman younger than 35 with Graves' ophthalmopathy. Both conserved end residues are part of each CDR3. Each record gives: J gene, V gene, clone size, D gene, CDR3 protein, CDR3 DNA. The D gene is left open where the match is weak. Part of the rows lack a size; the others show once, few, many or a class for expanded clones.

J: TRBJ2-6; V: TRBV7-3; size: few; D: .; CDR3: CASSRIRDFPSGANVLTF; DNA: TGTGCCAGCAGCAGAATCCGGGACTTCCCCTCTGGGGCCAACGTCCTGACTTTC
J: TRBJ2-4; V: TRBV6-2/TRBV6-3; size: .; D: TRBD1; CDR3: CASSVTGGAKNIQYF; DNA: TGTGCCAGCAGTGTTACAGGGGGGGCCAAAAACATTCAGTACTTC
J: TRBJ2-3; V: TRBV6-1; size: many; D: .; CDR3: CASSDNTDTQYF; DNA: TGTGCCAGCAGTGACAACACAGATACGCAGTATTTT
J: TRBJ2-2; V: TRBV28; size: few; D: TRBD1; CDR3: CASSPRGRGQDGELFF; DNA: TGTGCCAGCAGTCCCCGGGGCAGGGGGCAGGACGGGGAGCTGTTTTTT
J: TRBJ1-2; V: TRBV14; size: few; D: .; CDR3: CASSQDISGTPYGYTF; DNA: TGTGCCAGCAGCCAAGATATTTCGGGCACACCGTATGGCTACACCTTC
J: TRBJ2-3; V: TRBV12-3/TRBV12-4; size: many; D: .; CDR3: CASSLNPGVTDTQYF; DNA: TGTGCCAGCAGTTTAAACCCGGGAGTCACAGATACGCAGTATTTT
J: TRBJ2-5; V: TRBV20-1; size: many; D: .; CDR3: CSGRRNRETQYF; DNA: TGCAGTGGGAGGCGGAATCGAGAGACCCAGTACTTC
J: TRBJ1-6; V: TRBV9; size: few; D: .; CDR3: CASNENGNSPLHF; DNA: TGTGCCAGCAACGAAAATGGAAATTCACCCCTCCACTTT
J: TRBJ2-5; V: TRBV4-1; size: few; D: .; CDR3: CASSQVGQVRQETQYF; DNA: TGCGCCAGCAGCCAAGTCGGCCAGGTCCGCCAAGAGACCCAGTACTTC
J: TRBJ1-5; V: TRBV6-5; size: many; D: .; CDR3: CASSYSGDGNQPQHF; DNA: TGTGCCAGCAGTTACTCGGGGGACGGCAATCAGCCCCAGCATTTT
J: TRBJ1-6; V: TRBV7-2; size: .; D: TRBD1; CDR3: CASSLGDRLNSPLHF; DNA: TGTGCCAGCAGCTTAGGGGACAGACTCAATTCACCCCTCCACTTT
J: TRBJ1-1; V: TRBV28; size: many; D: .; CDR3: CASSFNRFEAFF; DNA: TGTGCCAGCAGTTTCAACAGGTTTGAAGCTTTCTTT
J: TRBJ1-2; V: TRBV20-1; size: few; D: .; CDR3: CSVQSYGYTF; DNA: TGCAGTGTACAGAGCTATGGCTACACCTTC
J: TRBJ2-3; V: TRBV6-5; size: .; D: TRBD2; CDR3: CASSYFGLAGGPDTQYF; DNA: TGTGCCAGCAGTTACTTCGGCCTAGCGGGAGGGCCGGATACGCAGTATTTT
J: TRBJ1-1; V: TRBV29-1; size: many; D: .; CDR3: CSATGLDTEAFF; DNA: TGCAGCGCAACAGGTTTGGACACTGAAGCTTTCTTT
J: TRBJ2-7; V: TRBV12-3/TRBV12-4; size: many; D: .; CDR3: CASSPALSGFSYEQYF; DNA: TGTGCCAGCAGTCCAGCCCTCAGCGGTTTCTCCTACGAGCAGTACTTC
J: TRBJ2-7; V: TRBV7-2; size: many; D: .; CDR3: CASSPVGSGNYEQYF; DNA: TGTGCCAGCAGCCCCGTAGGTAGCGGTAACTACGAGCAGTACTTC
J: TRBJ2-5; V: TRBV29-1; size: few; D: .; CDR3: CSVVPGGQETQYF; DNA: TGCAGCGTAGTCCCAGGGGGGCAAGAGACCCAGTACTTC
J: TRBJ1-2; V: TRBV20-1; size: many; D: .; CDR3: CSALAGFNYGYTF; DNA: TGCAGTGCTTTGGCCGGGTTCAACTATGGCTACACCTTC
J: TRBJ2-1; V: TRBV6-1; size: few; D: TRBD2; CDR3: CASSNHRGLTSGRAGIANEQFF; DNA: TGTGCCAGCAGTAACCACAGGGGTCTGACTAGCGGGAGGGCCGGAATCGCCAATGAGCAGTTCTTC
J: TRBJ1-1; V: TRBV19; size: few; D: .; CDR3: CASSINENTEAFF; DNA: TGTGCCAGTAGTATAAACGAGAACACTGAAGCTTTCTTT
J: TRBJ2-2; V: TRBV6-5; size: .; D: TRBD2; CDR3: CASRYFSGREDTGKLFF; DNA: TGTGCCAGCAGGTACTTTAGCGGGAGAGAGGACACCGGGAAGCTGTTTTTT
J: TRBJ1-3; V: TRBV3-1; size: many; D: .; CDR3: CASSGGTLSSGNTIYF; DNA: TGTGCCAGCAGCGGTGGGACTTTGAGCTCTGGAAACACCATATATTTT
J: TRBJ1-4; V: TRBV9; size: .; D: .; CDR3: CASSRSTGSEVEKLFF; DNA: TGTGCCAGCAGCCGTTCCACAGGGAGCGAGGTGGAAAAACTGTTTTTT
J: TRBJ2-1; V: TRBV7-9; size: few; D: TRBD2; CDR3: CASSLERIAGGSYNEQFF; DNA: TGTGCCAGCAGCTTAGAGAGAATAGCGGGGGGCTCCTACAATGAGCAGTTCTTC
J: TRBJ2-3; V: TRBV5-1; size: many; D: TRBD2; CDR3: CASSTLAGGGTDTQYF; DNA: TGCGCCAGCAGCACCTTAGCGGGAGGGGGCACAGATACGCAGTATTTT
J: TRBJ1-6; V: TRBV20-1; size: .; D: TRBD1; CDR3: CSARPRQGLNNSPLHF; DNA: TGCAGTGCTAGACCTAGACAGGGATTAAATAATTCACCCCTCCACTTT
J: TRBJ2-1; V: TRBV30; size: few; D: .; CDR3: CAWSVGARSYNEQFF; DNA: TGTGCCTGGAGTGTGGGGGCGCGGTCCTACAATGAGCAGTTCTTC
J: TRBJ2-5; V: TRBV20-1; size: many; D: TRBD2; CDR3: CSASLGLAGGSQETQYF; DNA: TGCAGTGCTAGTCTAGGACTAGCGGGGGGTAGCCAAGAGACCCAGTACTTC
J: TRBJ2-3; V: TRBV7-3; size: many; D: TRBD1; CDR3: CASSLRGTGVTDTQYF; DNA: TGTGCCAGCAGCCTCCGAGGGACAGGGGTCACAGATACGCAGTATTTT
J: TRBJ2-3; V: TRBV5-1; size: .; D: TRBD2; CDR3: CASSSRLAGMQDTQYF; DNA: TGCGCCAGCAGCTCCAGACTAGCGGGGATGCAAGATACGCAGTATTTT
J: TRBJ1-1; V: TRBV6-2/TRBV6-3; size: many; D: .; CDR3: CASSYGRKNTEAFF; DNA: TGTGCCAGCAGTTACGGTCGGAAGAACACTGAAGCTTTCTTT
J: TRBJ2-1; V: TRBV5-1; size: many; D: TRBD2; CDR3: CASRSGLAGVSTYNEQFF; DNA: TGCGCCAGCAGATCTGGACTAGCGGGAGTGTCAACCTACAATGAGCAGTTCTTC
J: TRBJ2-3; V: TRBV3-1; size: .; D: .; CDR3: CASNQFADTQYF; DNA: TGTGCCAGCAACCAATTCGCAGATACGCAGTATTTT
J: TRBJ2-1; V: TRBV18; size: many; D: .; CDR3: CASSQELANEQFF; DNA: TGTGCCAGCTCACAAGAACTAGCTAACGAGCAGTTCTTC
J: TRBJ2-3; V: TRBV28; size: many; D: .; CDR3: CASSGSRLPDTQYF; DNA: TGTGCCAGCAGCGGGAGTCGGTTACCAGATACGCAGTATTTT
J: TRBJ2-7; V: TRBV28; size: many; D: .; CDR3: CASATGVDEQYF; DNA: TGTGCCAGCGCTACAGGAGTTGACGAGCAGTACTTC
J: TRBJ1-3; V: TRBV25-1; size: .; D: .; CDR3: CATERMGSGNTIYF; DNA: TGTGCCACAGAACGAATGGGCTCTGGAAACACCATATATTTT
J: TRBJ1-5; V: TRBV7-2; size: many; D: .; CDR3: CASSLGASFQPQHF; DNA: TGTGCCAGCAGCTTAGGTGCCTCATTTCAGCCCCAGCATTTT
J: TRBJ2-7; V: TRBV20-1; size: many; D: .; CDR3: CSARASGTRLDEQYF; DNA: TGCAGTGCTAGAGCCTCCGGGACCCGTCTGGACGAGCAGTACTTC
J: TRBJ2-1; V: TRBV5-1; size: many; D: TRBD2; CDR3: CASSTSGDSYNEQFF; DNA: TGCGCCAGCAGTACTAGCGGGGACTCCTACAATGAGCAGTTCTTC
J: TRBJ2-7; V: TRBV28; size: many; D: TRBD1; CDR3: CASSEASGQGVHEQYF; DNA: TGTGCCAGCAGTGAGGCCTCGGGACAGGGTGTCCACGAGCAGTACTTC
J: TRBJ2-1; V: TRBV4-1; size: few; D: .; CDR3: CASSQVAGGKDNEQFF; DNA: TGCGCCAGCAGCCAAGTTGCCGGGGGCAAGGACAATGAGCAGTTCTTC
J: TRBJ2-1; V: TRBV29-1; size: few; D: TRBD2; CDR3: CSGVGLAGIYNEQFF; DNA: TGCAGCGGGGTAGGACTAGCGGGGATATACAATGAGCAGTTCTTC
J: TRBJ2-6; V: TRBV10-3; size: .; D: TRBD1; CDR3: CAISESTGERSGANVLTF; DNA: TGTGCCATCAGTGAGTCGACAGGGGAACGCTCTGGGGCCAACGTCCTGACTTTC
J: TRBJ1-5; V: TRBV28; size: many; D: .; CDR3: CASSPWTVLGSNQPQHF; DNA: TGTGCCAGCAGTCCCTGGACAGTTTTAGGGAGCAATCAGCCCCAGCATTTT
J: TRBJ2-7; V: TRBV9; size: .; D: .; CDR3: CASSVAGALSEQYF; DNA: TGTGCCAGCAGCGTAGCAGGGGCTCTGAGCGAGCAGTACTTC
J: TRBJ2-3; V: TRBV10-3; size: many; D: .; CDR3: CAIMTHLDRAGPDTQYF; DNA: TGTGCCATCATGACCCATTTAGACCGAGCCGGACCAGATACGCAGTATTTT
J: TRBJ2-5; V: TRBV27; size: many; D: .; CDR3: CASSPDGGETQYF; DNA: TGTGCCAGCAGTCCGGATGGGGGAGAGACCCAGTACTTC
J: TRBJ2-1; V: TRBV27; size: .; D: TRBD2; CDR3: CASSFIAGSLSSYNEQFF; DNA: TGTGCCAGCAGTTTCATAGCGGGTTCCCTGAGCTCCTACAATGAGCAGTTCTTC
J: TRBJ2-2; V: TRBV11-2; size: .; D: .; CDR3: CASSDGDFPTGELFF; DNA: TGTGCCAGCAGCGATGGGGACTTCCCAACCGGGGAGCTGTTTTTT
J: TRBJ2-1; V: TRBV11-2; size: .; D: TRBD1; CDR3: CASSPRTGTDNEQFF; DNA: TGTGCCAGCAGCCCCCGGACAGGGACCGACAATGAGCAGTTCTTC
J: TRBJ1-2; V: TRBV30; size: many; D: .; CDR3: CGWRREDYGYTF; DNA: TGTGGCTGGAGACGGGAGGACTATGGCTACACCTTC
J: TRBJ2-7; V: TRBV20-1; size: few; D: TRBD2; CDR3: CSARTVIAGIYEQYF; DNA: TGCAGTGCTCGGACCGTTATAGCGGGGATCTACGAGCAGTACTTC
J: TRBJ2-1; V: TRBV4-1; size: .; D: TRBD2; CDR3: CASSQGSGETYNEQFF; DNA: TGCGCCAGCAGCCAGGGTAGCGGGGAGACCTACAATGAGCAGTTCTTC
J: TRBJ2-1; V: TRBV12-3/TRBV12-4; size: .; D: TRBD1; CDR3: CASRLTGANNEQFF; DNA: TGTGCCAGCAGGCTGACAGGGGCGAACAATGAGCAGTTCTTC
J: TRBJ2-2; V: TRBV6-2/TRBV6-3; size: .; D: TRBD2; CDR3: CASRTPPAGAGELFF; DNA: TGTGCCAGCAGAACCCCCCCAGCGGGAGCTGGGGAGCTGTTTTTT